This TCR beta chain was documented in a study of T cells in Graves' hyperthyroidism and ophthalmopathy. For the study at large: Peripheral blood was secured at the point of initial diagnosis, before any treatment.

This CDR3 is 16 amino acids long. CDR1 KGHSH and CDR2 LQKENI come from the germline V gene. V was pared by 6 bases and J by 7 bases, with 22 bases between. RNA transcripts were the template for amplifying TCR beta CDR3 regions. The primer set for the first-round RT-PCR of the TCR CDR3 was HTBI. TCRdb analysed the multiplex PCR reads with MiXCR anew, one entry per CDR3 protein. The sample holds a few hundred thousand distinct CDR3 sequences, 15% to 18% seen once. This clonotype was observed at least ten times. Sequencing was carried out using blood. This receptor was obtained from a woman under 30 with Graves' hyperthyroidism that later progressed to Graves' ophthalmopathy. J is TRBJ2-1 and V is TRBV18; the D gene is possibly TRBD1 (5 bases). CDR3 loop: CASSLQPPRRQNEQFF. CDR3 nucleotide sequence: TGTGCCAGCTCCCTACAGCCTCCACGACGACAGAATGAGCAGTTCTTC.